This TCR beta chain originates from a study of T cell changes during pregnancy in multiple sclerosis. There are 16 residues in the CDR3. The V and J ends lost 3 bases and 4 bases respectively, with 16 bases between them. Germline assignment: CDR1 SGHTA and CDR2 FQGNSA. Profiled with immunoSEQ multiplex PCR; TCRdb holds only in-frame clones, not every one. The sample yields 100,000 or so clones, about 94% seen once. The V call is TRBV7-2, the J call TRBJ2-4; the D gene is possibly TRBD2 (6 bases). The sample here was peripheral blood, taken in the third trimester of pregnancy. The clonotype originates from a female donor with multiple sclerosis, enrolled in a pregnancy study. CDR3 DNA: TGTGCCAGCAGCTTCTACCCCGGGACTGCTAAAAACATTCAGTACTTC. Translating it yields CASSFYPGTAKNIQYF.